This T cell receptor (beta chain) was recovered during a study of T-cell memory formation after mild COVID-19. In TCRdb, the 5' RACE reads were re-called with MiXCR into one record per CDR3 protein. The table shows 120,000 to 150,000 distinct CDR3 sequences, with 6% to 7% occurring only once. The V gene's germline CDR1 is MNHEY and CDR2 SVGAGI. V trimming: 6 bases; J trimming: 4 bases; junction bases outside the gene matches: 11. The CDR3 totals 15 residues. This clonotype has at least ten counts. The J gene is TRBJ2-7, the V gene TRBV6-5, with TRBD1 matching over 8 bases. The source of this sequence is an adult woman who had mild COVID-19 (a few samples of this study predate the infection). Cell type and time point are not known. Sequencing used PBMCs or a T cell subset sorted from them (not recorded which). Here the CDR3 reads CASRNRGNFPYEQYF. CDR3 DNA: TGTGCCAGCAGAAACAGGGGGAATTTCCCGTACGAGCAGTACTTC.